A selection of T cell receptor beta chains follows, all from one sample in a study of CD8 T cells in Susac syndrome. TCRdb processed the immunoSEQ multiplex PCR reads anew with MiXCR; each CDR3 protein has one entry. The sample lists 95,000 to 150,000 distinct CDR3 sequences, roughly 94% occurring once. The sample was CD4+ T cells from PBMCs. The receptors were gathered from a human donor in good health. The CDR3 runs from the conserved cysteine through the conserved F or W.

V	J	CDR3
TRBV5-1	TRBJ2-3	CASSFSGDTRYF
TRBV5-4	TRBJ2-5	CASSSNGAGRLQETQYF
TRBV6-6	TRBJ2-5	CASSLAEFQETQYF
TRBV20-1	TRBJ2-1	CSARDIAGALNEQFF
TRBV4-2	TRBJ2-7	CASSQDRRASGSSEQYF
TRBV19	TRBJ2-7	CASSHTGDGSYEQYF
TRBV18	TRBJ1-3	CASSPRIDRAGNTIYF
TRBV6-5	TRBJ2-7	CASRKTGLSYEQYF
TRBV15	TRBJ2-1	CATSRGGGLGMDEQFF
TRBV11-1	TRBJ2-5	CASSFGRLAGSETQYF
TRBV23-1	TRBJ1-5	CASSSSQGLWPQHF